This is a list of T cell receptor beta chains from one sample in a study of shared clonotypes between healthy human individuals. Some clones are missing from TCRdb's copy, which holds only in-frame ones; the method was immunoSEQ multiplex PCR. The sample lists some 2.1 million clones; approximately 95% were seen once. The material sequenced was naive CD4+ T cells sorted from blood. These receptors all stem from a man aged 18 to 29 in good health. Both conserved end residues are part of each CDR3. The D gene is left open where the match is weak. The listing skips clone size in some rows; elsewhere it reads once, few, many or a size class.

abundance	len	j_gene	v_gene	d_gene	CDR3aa	CDR3nt
.	15	TRBJ2-2	TRBV6-1	.	CARDAILKIPGELFF	TGTGCCAGGGACGCTATTTTGAAAATCCCCGGGGAGCTGTTTTTT
.	15	TRBJ2-5	TRBV4-3	.	CASSQGLSGKETQYF	TGCGCCAGCAGCCAAGGTTTGTCCGGAAAAGAGACCCAGTACTTC
.	14	TRBJ1-2	TRBV28	.	CASSLNGRIRGYTF	TGTGCCAGCAGTTTAAACGGCAGGATCCGTGGCTACACCTTC
.	14	TRBJ2-5	TRBV6-5	TRBD1	CASSYRDRLETQYF	TGTGCCAGCAGTTACCGGGACAGGCTGGAGACCCAGTACTTC
.	15	TRBJ2-7	TRBV6-1	TRBD1	CASSELGTGTYEQYF	TGTGCCAGCAGTGAACTAGGGACAGGGACCTACGAGCAGTACTTC
.	14	TRBJ1-6	TRBV14	.	CASSPNGGGSPLHF	TGTGCCAGCAGCCCTAATGGGGGAGGTTCACCCCTCCACTTT
.	16	TRBJ1-2	TRBV28	TRBD1	CATQGGTGLPNYGYTF	TGTGCCACTCAAGGAGGGACAGGACTACCTAACTATGGCTACACCTTC
.	17	TRBJ2-7	TRBV7-2	.	CASSLGPLTGRGREQYF	TGTGCCAGCAGCTTAGGACCCTTGACCGGGAGAGGGCGCGAGCAGTACTTC
once	15	TRBJ2-7	TRBV15	TRBD2	CATSSSSGDGREQYF	TGTGCCACCAGCAGTTCTAGCGGAGACGGTAGGGAGCAGTACTTC
.	16	TRBJ2-5	TRBV5-4	TRBD2	CASSSLAGGPGETQYF	TGTGCCAGCAGCTCGTTAGCGGGGGGGCCTGGAGAGACCCAGTACTTC
.	11	TRBJ2-4	TRBV20-1	.	CSVLAKNIQYF	TGCAGTGTTCTGGCCAAAAACATTCAGTACTTC
.	15	TRBJ1-4	TRBV6-1	TRBD1	CASSAQQGTNEKLFF	TGTGCCAGCAGTGCGCAACAGGGGACTAATGAAAAACTGTTTTTT
.	13	TRBJ2-3	TRBV5-4	.	CASRGGITDTQYF	TGTGCCAGCAGGGGCGGGATCACAGATACGCAGTATTTT
.	15	TRBJ1-1	TRBV4-1	.	CASSQDPGVSTEAFF	TGCGCCAGCAGCCAAGATCCGGGAGTCAGCACTGAAGCTTTCTTT
.	11	TRBJ2-7	TRBV18	.	CASSRTYEQYF	TGTGCCAGCTCGCGAACCTACGAGCAGTACTTC
.	15	TRBJ1-1	TRBV9	TRBD1	CASSARDRPATEAFF	TGTGCCAGCAGCGCTCGGGACAGGCCGGCCACTGAAGCTTTCTTT
.	14	TRBJ1-5	TRBV27	.	CASSLGNSNQPQHF	TGTGCCAGCAGTTTAGGCAATAGCAATCAGCCCCAGCATTTT
once	15	TRBJ1-1	TRBV5-4	.	CASSSGDGPITEAFF	TGTGCCAGCAGCTCTGGGGACGGACCAATCACTGAAGCTTTCTTT
.	14	TRBJ2-7	TRBV2	.	CASSMQGGSYEQYF	TGTGCCAGCAGTATGCAGGGTGGCTCCTACGAGCAGTACTTC
.	12	TRBJ1-6	TRBV18	.	CASSRANSPLHF	TGTGCCAGCTCCAGGGCTAATTCACCCCTCCACTTT
.	15	TRBJ1-5	TRBV2	.	CASSDSGAGVQPQHF	TGTGCCAGCAGTGATTCGGGGGCTGGGGTTCAGCCCCAGCATTTT
.	15	TRBJ2-7	TRBV11-1	TRBD1	CASRGDRGAFYEQYF	TGTGCCAGCAGAGGGGACAGGGGCGCCTTTTACGAGCAGTACTTC
.	15	TRBJ2-1	TRBV11-3	.	CASSFGGLLGNEQFF	TGTGCCAGCAGCTTTGGGGGGCTCCTTGGGAATGAGCAGTTCTTC
.	14	TRBJ1-1	TRBV28	.	CATDPIMGNTEAFF	TGTGCCACCGACCCGATCATGGGGAACACTGAAGCTTTCTTT
.	15	TRBJ1-2	TRBV19	.	CASKDDPGTSWGYTF	TGTGCCAGCAAAGACGACCCCGGGACATCTTGGGGCTACACCTTC
.	13	TRBJ2-3	TRBV7-2	TRBD1	CASSPGQGDTQYF	TGTGCCAGCAGCCCCGGACAGGGCGATACGCAGTATTTT
.	15	TRBJ1-6	TRBV30	TRBD1	CAWVTGGQGASPLHF	TGTGCCTGGGTTACCGGCGGACAGGGGGCTTCACCCCTCCACTTT
.	16	TRBJ2-3	TRBV5-1	TRBD2	CASSLMKREGTDTQYF	TGCGCCAGCAGCTTGATGAAGCGGGAGGGCACAGATACGCAGTATTTT
.	14	TRBJ1-3	TRBV2	TRBD1	CASSETTGGNTIYF	TGTGCCAGCAGCGAAACGACAGGGGGAAACACCATATATTTT
.	16	TRBJ2-3	TRBV7-2	TRBD2	CASSLPSGGATDTQYF	TGTGCCAGCAGCTTACCTAGCGGGGGGGCGACAGATACGCAGTATTTT
once	17	TRBJ2-3	TRBV4-1	TRBD2	CASSPNQAGVSTDTQYF	TGCGCCAGCAGCCCGAACCAAGCGGGGGTAAGCACAGATACGCAGTATTTT
.	15	TRBJ1-4	TRBV28	.	CASSFSGTKDEKLFF	TGTGCCAGCAGTTTCAGCGGGACAAAAGACGAAAAACTGTTTTTT
.	17	TRBJ1-2	TRBV18	TRBD1	CASSPGQGKILIYGYTF	TGTGCCAGCTCACCGGGACAGGGGAAAATTTTGATCTATGGCTACACCTTC
.	16	TRBJ1-2	TRBV7-2	.	CASSLGLGGANYGYTF	TGTGCCAGCAGCTTAGGTCTCGGGGGCGCTAACTATGGCTACACCTTC
.	14	TRBJ2-7	TRBV10-1	TRBD2	CASSETSGSDEQYF	TGCGCCAGCAGTGAGACTAGCGGGTCCGACGAGCAGTACTTC
.	14	TRBJ1-6	TRBV4-3	.	CASSQENLNSPLHF	TGCGCCAGCAGCCAAGAAAACCTAAATTCACCCCTCCACTTT
.	15	TRBJ2-6	TRBV18	.	CASYSGRSGANVLTF	TGTGCCAGCTACTCGGGGCGCTCTGGGGCCAACGTCCTGACTTTC
.	14	TRBJ1-2	TRBV6-5	.	CASSYSGQGYGYTF	TGTGCCAGCAGTTACTCAGGTCAGGGCTATGGCTACACCTTC
.	16	TRBJ1-5	TRBV5-8	.	CASSLAAILGNQPQHF	TGTGCCAGCAGCTTGGCGGCCATCTTGGGCAATCAGCCCCAGCATTTT
.	17	TRBJ2-3	TRBV7-3	.	CASSLRASTGITDTQYF	TGTGCCAGCAGCTTACGGGCTAGCACGGGTATCACAGATACGCAGTATTTT
.	14	TRBJ2-5	TRBV5-1	.	CASSLVGGQETQYF	TGCGCCAGCAGCTTGGTAGGGGGGCAAGAGACCCAGTACTTC
many	16	TRBJ2-7	TRBV18	.	CASSPFHGDSYYEQYF	TGTGCCAGCTCACCATTTCATGGGGACTCCTACTACGAGCAGTACTTC
.	14	TRBJ2-7	TRBV27	.	CASSLEAGPYEQYF	TGTGCCAGCAGTTTAGAAGCAGGGCCCTACGAGCAGTACTTC
.	15	TRBJ1-5	TRBV27	TRBD1	CASSLQGGINQPQHF	TGTGCCAGCAGTCTTCAGGGGGGAATCAATCAGCCCCAGCATTTT
.	18	TRBJ2-4	TRBV7-2	.	CASSLGPYRDLAKNIQYF	TGTGCCAGCAGCTTAGGGCCTTACAGGGACCTAGCCAAAAACATTCAGTACTTC
.	15	TRBJ2-5	TRBV7-9	.	CASSFKGPPQETQYF	TGTGCCAGCAGCTTTAAAGGGCCCCCCCAAGAGACCCAGTACTTC
.	15	TRBJ2-1	TRBV30	.	CAWSVRSGSYNEQFF	TGTGCCTGGAGTGTACGATCGGGTTCATACAATGAGCAGTTCTTC
.	13	TRBJ1-2	TRBV5-1	.	CASGGGINYGYTF	TGCGCCAGCGGTGGAGGGATTAACTATGGCTACACCTTC
.	12	TRBJ2-5	TRBV7-9	TRBD2	CAVGRGEETQYF	TGTGCGGTCGGGCGGGGGGAAGAGACCCAGTACTTC